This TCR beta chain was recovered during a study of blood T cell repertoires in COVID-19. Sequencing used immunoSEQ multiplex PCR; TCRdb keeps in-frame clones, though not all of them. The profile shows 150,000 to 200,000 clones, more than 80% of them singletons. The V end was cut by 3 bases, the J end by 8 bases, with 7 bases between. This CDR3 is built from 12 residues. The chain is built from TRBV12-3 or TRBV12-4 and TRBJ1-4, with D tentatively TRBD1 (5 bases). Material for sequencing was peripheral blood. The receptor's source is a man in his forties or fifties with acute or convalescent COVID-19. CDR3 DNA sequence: TGTGCCAGCAGTTTGCGGGGCGAAAAACTGTTTTTT. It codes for CASSLRGEKLFF.